What follows are 22 T cell receptor beta chains derived from one specimen sequenced in a study of T cell repertoires in cytomegalovirus infection. MiXCR, run by TCRdb on the reads, gives a single entry per CDR3 protein. Here the sample spans a few hundred thousand distinct CDR3 sequences, approximately 25% being singletons. Sequences were obtained from PBMCs. All receptors come from a human donor in good health (CMV status not recorded). Some clones in this sample may be carry-over from other donors' samples.

The chain joins TRBV6-6 to TRBJ2-3; D is possibly TRBD1 (6 bases). CDR1 and CDR2 (germline): MNHNY, SVGAGI (reference sequence). Deletions cut 5 bases from V and 6 bases from J, with 12 bases between. The CDR3 totals 13 residues. CDR3 residues: CASSNHQGDTQYF. The CDR3 region has the DNA TGTGCCAGCAGTAACCATCAGGGGGATACGCAGTATTTT.

This clonotype was recorded at least ten times. The chain employs TRBV28 and TRBJ2-2; D is undetermined. Trimming removed 2 bases at V and 3 bases at J, with 7 bases between. This CDR3 is 14 amino acids long. Germline lookup yields CDR1 MDHEN and CDR2 SYDVKM. CDR3 residues: CASSLKGYTGELFF. The CDR3, as DNA: TGTGCCAGCAGTTTAAAAGGCTACACCGGGGAGCTGTTTTTT.

The gene calls are TRBV6-5 and TRBJ2-7, with 10 nucleotides matching TRBD2. This CDR3 has 15 amino acids. The germline gives CDR1 MNHEY, CDR2 SVGAGI. V shed 6 bases and J 4 bases; nucleotides not matched to a gene: 9. Written as DNA, the CDR3 is TGTGCCAGCAGACTTAGCGGGGGGCACCCATACGAGCAGTACTTC. Its protein product is CASRLSGGHPYEQYF.

There are a few counts of this clonotype. The J gene is TRBJ1-1, the V gene TRBV7-2; the match to TRBD1 covers 8 bases. J gave up 6 bases and V 4 bases, and 4 bases lay outside the gene matches. Per the germline V gene, CDR1 is SGHTA and CDR2 is FQGNSA. This CDR3 spans 13 amino acids. The CDR3 DNA follows: TGTGCCAGCAGCTCACAACAGGGGGCTGAAGCTTTCTTT. Protein product: CASSSQQGAEAFF.

CDR3 residues: CASSEVNTEAFF. Written as DNA, the CDR3 is TGTGCCAGCAGTGAGGTGAACACTGAAGCTTTCTTT. The genes are TRBV2 and TRBJ1-1; D ambiguous. Germline V gene data show CDR1 as SNHLY and CDR2 as FYNNEI. CDR3 length: 12 amino acids. V lost 3 bases and J 0 bases, leaving 2 bases between the germline ends.

This clonotype has just a few counts. The chain recombines TRBV28 with TRBJ2-7; D unresolved. Germline V gene lookup returns CDR1 MDHEN and CDR2 SYDVKM. V lost 5 bases to trimming and J lost 5 bases, with 10 bases between them. CDR3 length equals 12 residues. The CDR3: CASSGSFHEQYF. CDR3 sequence (DNA): TGTGCCAGCAGTGGTAGTTTCCACGAGCAGTACTTC.

The table lists this clonotype with a few counts. V is TRBV7-2 and J is TRBJ2-1; 8 bases match TRBD1. Germline-derived CDR1 and CDR2 are SGHTA and FQGNSA. This CDR3 contains 15 residues. V trimming: 3 bases; J trimming: 5 bases; junction bases outside the gene matches: 6. The CDR3, as DNA: TGTGCCAGCAGCTTCGACAGGGGATGGGACAATGAGCAGTTCTTC. Residues: CASSFDRGWDNEQFF.

This rearrangement joins TRBV7-2 to TRBJ2-1, with D possibly TRBD2 on 6 matching bases. The CDR3 loop spans 14 amino acids. Germline V lookup: CDR1 SGHTA, CDR2 FQGNSA. Trimming removed 2 bases at V and 5 bases at J, with 10 bases between. As DNA, the CDR3 is TGTGCCAGCAGCTTAAGTCTAGCGAACAATGAGCAGTTCTTC. It translates to CASSLSLANNEQFF.

This clonotype was seen more than once but under ten times. The rearrangement uses TRBV7-2 and TRBJ2-2, with D unclear. There are 13 residues in the CDR3. The V gene lost 5 bases and the J gene lost 4 bases, with 8 bases spanning the gap. CDR1 is SGHTA and CDR2 is FQGNSA in the germline V gene. CDR3 region: CASSRLATGELFF. CDR3 DNA sequence: TGTGCCAGCAGCCGATTAGCCACCGGGGAGCTGTTTTTT.

The CDR3 here is CASSSPTGAAETQYF. DNA of the CDR3: TGTGCCAGCAGTTCGCCGACAGGGGCCGCGGAGACCCAGTACTTC. J is TRBJ2-5 and V is TRBV28, with 8 bases lining up with TRBD1. Per the germline V gene, CDR1 is MDHEN and CDR2 is SYDVKM. The CDR3 is made up of 15 amino acids. V shed 4 bases and J 5 bases; nucleotides not matched to a gene: 9.

V is TRBV12-3 or TRBV12-4 and J is TRBJ2-5; possibly TRBD1 or TRBD2 for D (5 bases each). CDR3 size: 15 residues. The ends were cut back, 5 bases at V and 3 bases at J, with 16 bases in the middle. In DNA form, the CDR3 reads TGTGCCAGCAGTCTTCCGGGACCCAGGAAAGAGACCCAGTACTTC. Its protein product is CASSLPGPRKETQYF.

V usage is TRBV6-6 and J usage is TRBJ1-2; D is undetermined. Deletions cut 0 bases from V and 0 bases from J, with 14 bases between. Germline V gives CDR1 MNHNY, CDR2 SVGAGI (reference sequence). This CDR3 region has 17 residues. In DNA, the CDR3 is TGTGCCAGCAGTTACTCGACCTTGACTTCGGCTAACTATGGCTACACCTTC. As protein: CASSYSTLTSANYGYTF.

The rearrangement joins TRBV7-6 to TRBJ2-7; no reliable D call. V lost 1 base and J 3 bases, leaving 13 bases between the germline ends. The CDR3 is made up of 15 amino acids. The germline CDR1 and CDR2 sequences are SGHVS and FNYEAQ. CDR3 nucleotides: TGTGCCAGCAGCTTAGACATAGGCCACGTCTACGAGCAGTACTTC. It encodes CASSLDIGHVYEQYF.

This rearrangement joins TRBV19 to TRBJ2-2; D is undetermined. The V gene's germline CDR1 is LNHDA and CDR2 SQIVND (reference sequence). The V end was cut by 5 bases, the J end by 5 bases, with 18 bases between. The CDR3 is 16 residues long. This CDR3 reads CASSPQHLPGTGELFF. CDR3 in DNA: TGTGCCAGTAGTCCCCAACACCTTCCAGGAACCGGGGAGCTGTTTTTT.

J is TRBJ2-4 and V is TRBV28, with D hard to call. Trimming took off 4 bases at V and 0 bases at J, with 10 bases between the two ends. The CDR3 runs 15 residues. Looked up from germline, CDR1 is MDHEN and CDR2 is SYDVKM. The CDR3 loop is CASSYKMVAKNIQYF. As DNA, the CDR3 is TGTGCCAGCAGTTATAAAATGGTAGCCAAAAACATTCAGTACTTC.

This rearrangement joins TRBV19 to TRBJ2-1; 8 bases are a match to TRBD2. Germline V gene lookup returns CDR1 LNHDA and CDR2 SQIVND (reference sequence). This CDR3 has 13 residues. The V segment lost 8 bases and the J segment 9 bases; nucleotides outside the gene matches: 9. CDR3 sequence reads: CASYPSGSGEQFF. The CDR3 DNA reads as TGTGCCAGTTACCCTAGCGGGTCCGGTGAGCAGTTCTTC.

Many counts were recorded for this clonotype. CDR3 residues: CATMGAVSTNTGELFF. The CDR3 DNA follows: TGTGCCACTATGGGGGCGGTATCTACTAACACCGGGGAGCTGTTTTTT. V and J are TRBV10-3 and TRBJ2-2; TRBD1 might be the D (6 bases). Trimming stripped 10 bases from V and 2 bases from J, with 20 bases between. This CDR3 is 16 amino acids long. Germline CDR1 reads ENHRY; CDR2 reads SYGVKD.

This clonotype has more than one count but fewer than ten. The V gene is TRBV11-2, the J gene TRBJ1-1; 8 nucleotides match TRBD1. V shed 6 bases, J shed 2 bases, and the junction held 5 bases outside the gene matches. Per germline, CDR1 SGHAT and CDR2 FQNNGV. This CDR3 region has 14 residues. CDR3 loop: CASRTGAGNTEAFF. CDR3 bases: TGTGCCAGCAGGACAGGGGCGGGTAACACTGAAGCTTTCTTT.

The chain uses TRBV6-5 and TRBJ1-3; D is possibly TRBD1 (6 bases). V lost 2 bases and J lost 3, with 11 bases in between. The V gene's germline CDR1 is MNHEY and CDR2 SVGAGI. CDR3 length: 15 amino acids. CDR3 region: CASSYVGADGNTIYF. The CDR3 DNA reads TGTGCCAGCAGTTACGTGGGGGCCGATGGAAACACCATATATTTT.

The chain combines TRBV15 with TRBJ2-1, with D unclear. CDR1 and CDR2 from the germline V gene are LNHNV and YYDKDF (reference sequence). CDR3 length: 14 residues. The V gene lost 0 bases and the J gene lost 3 bases, with 6 bases spanning the gap. CDR3 nucleotide sequence: TGTGCCACCAGCAGAGATCGCAACTACAATGAGCAGTTCTTC. Its protein product is CATSRDRNYNEQFF.

The rearrangement links TRBV6-8 to TRBJ1-6; D is unresolved. V lost 3 bases and J 7 bases, leaving 10 bases between the germline ends. Germline assignment: CDR1 MNHGY and CDR2 SAAAGT. The CDR3 is made up of 14 amino acids. The CDR3 bases are TGTGCCAGCAGTTATACGGGGAGGAATTCACCCCTCCACTTT. This translates into CASSYTGRNSPLHF.

This clonotype turned up a few times. V gene TRBV6-2 or TRBV6-3 combines with J gene TRBJ1-5; D may be TRBD1 (5 bases). Germline V CDR1 and CDR2: MNHEY, SVGEGT. The V end lost 2 bases, the J end lost 1 base, and 15 bases lay between the germline ends. CDR3 size: 17 residues. The CDR3 loop reads CASSYNFGGWSNQPQHF. The CDR3 nucleotides read TGTGCCAGCAGTTACAACTTCGGGGGATGGAGCAATCAGCCCCAGCATTTT.